This is a list of T cell receptor beta chains from one sample in a study of T cell responses to AZD1222 COVID-19 vaccine. Produced via immunoSEQ multiplex PCR; TCRdb's table is partial and in-frame only. Here the sample spans 150,000 or so clones, about 93% being singletons. This material consisted of peripheral blood, taken on day 0 of AZD1222 vaccination. The source is an adult in good health. CDR3s include the opening cysteine and the closing phenylalanine or tryptophan. A D gene is named only where the DNA matches it firmly. The listing skips clone size in some rows; elsewhere it reads once, few, many or a size class.

.	.	TRBV12-3/TRBV12-4	TRBJ1-2	CASTRTSGYTF	TGTGCCAGCACCCGGACATCTGGCTACACCTTC
TRBD1	.	TRBV18	TRBJ2-1	CASSPPGQGGHEQFF	TGTGCCAGCTCACCCCCGGGACAGGGGGGCCATGAGCAGTTCTTC
TRBD1	.	TRBV6-5	TRBJ1-1	CASTLGRTGGTEAFF	TGTGCCAGCACCCTAGGGAGGACAGGGGGAACTGAAGCTTTCTTT
.	.	TRBV25-1	TRBJ2-1	CASSEGWARNEQFF	TGTGCCAGCAGTGAAGGTTGGGCCAGGAATGAGCAGTTCTTC
TRBD2	once	TRBV9	TRBJ2-5	CASSVGTSGRETQYF	TGTGCCAGCAGCGTAGGGACTAGCGGGAGGGAGACCCAGTACTTC
.	.	TRBV10-3	TRBJ2-2	CAISLDTSNTGELFF	TGTGCCATCAGCTTGGACACGTCGAACACCGGGGAGCTGTTTTTT
.	.	TRBV30	TRBJ1-1	CAWSDRDTEAFF	TGTGCCTGGAGTGACAGGGACACTGAAGCTTTCTTT
.	.	TRBV19	TRBJ1-4	CASSPQGTDSEKLFF	TGTGCCAGTAGCCCGCAGGGGACCGATTCAGAAAAACTGTTTTTT
.	.	TRBV6-1	TRBJ1-6	CASSEASGFGSPLHF	TGTGCCAGCAGTGAAGCGAGCGGGTTTGGTTCACCCCTCCACTTT
.	once	TRBV5-6	TRBJ1-5	CASSRYQVSNQPQHF	TGTGCCAGCAGCCGTTACCAGGTTAGCAATCAGCCCCAGCATTTT
.	.	TRBV3-1/TRBV3-2	TRBJ1-6	CASSQEWGGGSPLHF	TGTGCCAGCAGCCAAGAATGGGGGGGCGGATCACCCCTCCACTTT
.	.	TRBV12-3/TRBV12-4	TRBJ1-1	CASSLSMNTEAFF	TGTGCCAGCAGTTTAAGCATGAACACTGAAGCTTTCTTT
.	.	TRBV2	TRBJ1-1	CASSEYTTEAFF	TGTGCCAGCAGTGAATATACGACTGAAGCTTTCTTT
.	.	TRBV19	TRBJ1-6	CASSISTAQSSPLHF	TGTGCCAGTAGTATAAGCACAGCCCAATCGTCACCCCTCCACTTT
TRBD1	.	TRBV5-6	TRBJ1-3	CASTPTGGGNTIYF	TGTGCCAGCACCCCGACAGGGGGTGGAAACACCATATATTTT
TRBD1	.	TRBV11-1	TRBJ2-2	CASSSDRGRAGELFF	TGTGCCAGCAGCTCCGACAGGGGTAGGGCCGGGGAGCTGTTTTTT
TRBD1	once	TRBV2	TRBJ1-5	CASSRDREDQPQHF	TGTGCCAGCAGCCGCGACAGGGAGGATCAGCCCCAGCATTTT
TRBD2	few	TRBV5-6	TRBJ2-7	CASSTGGEHEQYF	TGTGCCAGCTCAACTGGGGGGGAGCACGAGCAGTACTTC
.	.	TRBV5-6	TRBJ1-2	CASSQSGQTIYGYTF	TGTGCCAGCAGCCAGTCAGGACAGACGATCTATGGCTACACCTTC
.	.	TRBV24-1	TRBJ1-2	CATSDRHGYTF	TGTGCCACCAGTGACCGCCATGGCTACACCTTC
.	.	TRBV9	TRBJ1-3	CASSVRAAETGNTIYF	TGTGCCAGCAGCGTCAGGGCCGCCGAAACCGGAAACACCATATATTTT
.	.	TRBV18	TRBJ2-7	CASSRAITPYEQYF	TGTGCCAGCTCTCGAGCCATAACACCCTACGAGCAGTACTTC
.	.	TRBV2	TRBJ1-6	CASIHRGADSPLHF	TGTGCCAGCATCCACCGGGGGGCGGATTCACCCCTCCACTTT
.	once	TRBV9	TRBJ2-1	CASSPLPESSYNEQFF	TGTGCCAGCAGCCCACTACCGGAAAGCTCCTACAATGAGCAGTTCTTC
.	.	TRBV3-1/TRBV3-2	TRBJ1-2	CASSLSGGYTF	TGTGCCAGCAGCCTCTCGGGTGGCTACACCTTC
TRBD2	.	TRBV5-5	TRBJ2-3	CASRLLAGGDTQYF	TGTGCCAGCAGGCTTCTAGCGGGAGGAGATACGCAGTATTTT
.	.	TRBV18	TRBJ1-6	CASSPAVGANSPLHF	TGTGCCAGCTCACCGGCGGTAGGGGCAAATTCACCCCTCCACTTT
.	.	TRBV11-2	TRBJ2-5	CASSLVGRETQYF	TGTGCCAGCAGCTTAGTAGGGAGGGAGACCCAGTACTTC
TRBD2	.	TRBV7-8	TRBJ2-1	CASSSGLAAYNEQFF	TGTGCCAGCAGCTCCGGACTAGCGGCCTACAATGAGCAGTTCTTC
.	.	TRBV9	TRBJ2-3	CASSPRTDSTDTQYF	TGTGCCAGCAGCCCCCGGACAGATAGCACAGATACGCAGTATTTT
.	.	TRBV7-2	TRBJ2-5	CASSFYGGPQETQYF	TGTGCCAGCAGCTTTTACGGGGGACCACAAGAGACCCAGTACTTC
.	.	TRBV1	TRBJ2-5	CTSSQDPGRGETQYF	TGCACCAGCAGCCAAGATCCGGGGCGTGGAGAGACCCAGTACTTC
.	.	TRBV11-2	TRBJ2-3	CASSLEGDTQYF	TGTGCCAGCAGCTTAGAAGGAGATACGCAGTATTTT
.	.	TRBV19	TRBJ2-3	CASSRTVTSTDTQYF	TGTGCCAGTAGTCGGACAGTTACTAGCACAGATACGCAGTATTTT
.	.	TRBV5-8	TRBJ1-1	CASSRDRDRGNTEAFF	TGTGCCAGCAGCCGCGACCGGGACCGTGGGAACACTGAAGCTTTCTTT
.	.	TRBV7-3	TRBJ2-5	CASSPQGGFETQYF	TGTGCCAGCAGCCCTCAGGGGGGGTTCGAGACCCAGTACTTC
TRBD2	.	TRBV5-1	TRBJ2-1	CASSWELAGGYNEQFF	TGCGCCAGCAGCTGGGAACTAGCGGGAGGCTACAATGAGCAGTTCTTC
.	.	TRBV3-1/TRBV3-2	TRBJ1-2	CASSQVRGSGYTF	TGTGCCAGCAGCCAAGTGCGGGGTTCTGGCTACACCTTC
.	.	TRBV5-8	TRBJ1-4	CASSFGGSDEKLFF	TGTGCCAGCAGCTTCGGGGGGTCAGATGAAAAACTGTTTTTT
.	.	TRBV9	TRBJ2-3	CASSPRSRALTDTQYF	TGTGCCAGCAGCCCCCGTTCCCGCGCCCTCACAGATACGCAGTATTTT
.	.	TRBV6-6	TRBJ1-3	CASSPTALDRLTGNTIYF	TGTGCCAGCAGTCCTACAGCTTTGGACAGACTGACTGGAAACACCATATATTTT
TRBD1	.	TRBV7-9	TRBJ1-2	CASSLARGNGYTF	TGTGCCAGCAGCTTAGCCAGGGGGAATGGCTACACCTTC
.	.	TRBV11-2	TRBJ1-1	CASSLGTVRENTEAFF	TGTGCCAGCAGCTTAGGGACCGTTAGAGAGAACACTGAAGCTTTCTTT
TRBD2	.	TRBV4-1	TRBJ2-3	CASSPSQRGGTDTQYF	TGCGCCAGCAGCCCCTCACAGCGGGGGGGCACAGATACGCAGTATTTT
.	.	TRBV6-5	TRBJ2-7	CASSSPGVFEQYF	TGTGCCAGCAGTTCCCCAGGGGTATTCGAGCAGTACTTC
TRBD2	.	TRBV6-5	TRBJ2-7	CASRRTSGAYEQYF	TGTGCCAGCCGTCGGACTAGCGGGGCCTACGAGCAGTACTTC
TRBD1	.	TRBV27	TRBJ2-1	CASSFRTGGYEQFF	TGTGCCAGCAGTTTCCGGACAGGGGGTTATGAGCAGTTCTTC
.	.	TRBV10-1	TRBJ2-7	CASSEITGTAGYEQYF	TGCGCCAGCAGTGAGATCACAGGGACCGCGGGGTACGAGCAGTACTTC
.	.	TRBV10-2	TRBJ2-2	CASSEEERSNTGELFF	TGCGCCAGCAGTGAGGAGGAGCGATCGAACACCGGGGAGCTGTTTTTT
.	.	TRBV10-1	TRBJ1-6	CASSESRDSPLHF	TGCGCCAGCAGTGAGTCAAGGGATTCACCCCTCCACTTT
.	.	TRBV9	TRBJ1-6	CASKGRESPLHF	TGTGCCAGCAAGGGCAGGGAATCACCCCTCCACTTT
.	.	TRBV5-1	TRBJ1-2	CASSLAPLFRQAFGYGYTF	TGCGCCAGCAGCTTGGCCCCCCTATTCAGACAGGCTTTCGGCTATGGCTACACCTTC
TRBD1	.	TRBV5-1	TRBJ1-2	CASSSQDRVGGYTF	TGCGCCAGCAGCTCCCAAGACAGGGTGGGTGGCTACACCTTC
.	.	TRBV9	TRBJ1-2	CASSAIIRVGANYGYTF	TGTGCCAGCAGCGCCATAATCCGGGTAGGGGCGAACTATGGCTACACCTTC
.	.	TRBV5-8	TRBJ1-5	CASSPNQPQHF	TGTGCCAGCAGCCCAAATCAGCCCCAGCATTTT
TRBD1	.	TRBV7-9	TRBJ1-2	CASSLADRERANYGYTF	TGTGCCAGCAGCTTAGCAGACAGGGAGAGGGCTAACTATGGCTACACCTTC
.	.	TRBV11-2	TRBJ2-1	CASSLGLSAAEQFF	TGTGCCAGCAGCTTAGGCCTATCCGCGGCTGAGCAGTTCTTC